Below are 7 T cell receptor beta chains sequenced from a single sample in a study of blood T cell repertoires in COVID-19. Produced via immunoSEQ multiplex PCR; TCRdb's table is partial and in-frame only. The table has around 250,000 clones, roughly 86% seen once. Sequencing was carried out using PBMCs or T cells enriched from blood (not recorded which). The receptors originated from a woman aged 45-60 years who had recovered from COVID-19.

V gene TRBV29-1 combines with J gene TRBJ2-7, with D possibly being TRBD2 (5 bases). The V and J ends lost 6 bases and 2 bases respectively, with 11 bases between them. CDR1 and CDR2 from the germline V gene are SQVTM and ANQGSEA. CDR3 length equals 12 residues. CDR3 loop: CSVTSGAYEQYF. CDR3 in DNA: TGCAGCGTGACCTCCGGGGCCTACGAGCAGTACTTC.

This rearrangement joins TRBV10-3 to TRBJ2-7; tentative D call: TRBD2 (5 bases). The CDR3 extends over 13 amino acids. Germline CDR1 ENHRY, CDR2 SYGVKD. With 3 bases removed from V and 5 bases from J, the gap between germline ends came to 11 bases. The CDR3 protein is CAISDPVEDEQYF. DNA of the CDR3: TGTGCCATCAGTGATCCGGTGGAGGACGAGCAGTACTTC.

The chain carries TRBV14 and TRBJ2-2, with D possibly being TRBD1 (5 bases). The CDR3 is 16 amino acids. The germline V and J ends were trimmed by 1 base and 4 bases, with 13 bases remaining between them. Germline CDR1 SGHDN, CDR2 FVKESK. CDR3 amino acids: CASSQVGDRLTGELFF. The CDR3, as DNA: TGTGCCAGCAGCCAAGTGGGTGACAGACTCACCGGGGAGCTGTTTTTT.

The V and J genes are TRBV30 and TRBJ2-1; 8 nucleotides agree with TRBD1. V lost 5 bases and J lost 2; bases outside the gene matches: 5. In germline, CDR1 is GTSNPN, CDR2 SVGIG (reference sequence). This CDR3 has 14 amino acids. The CDR3 DNA reads TGTGCCTGGGCAGGGGGCAGAACCTACAATGAGCAGTTCTTC. Translated, it gives CAWAGGRTYNEQFF.

The chain joins TRBV7-3 to TRBJ2-2, with no clear D. The germline V gene has CDR1 SGHTA and CDR2 FQGTGA. Trimming removed 3 bases from V and 4 bases from J, with 6 bases in between. This CDR3 comprises 13 residues. The CDR3 DNA is TGTGCCAGCAGCTTCAGTGGCACCGGGGAGCTGTTTTTT. Protein: CASSFSGTGELFF.

This clone was detected once. The chain recombines TRBV27 with TRBJ1-1; TRBD1 matches 11 bases. This CDR3 has 13 residues. The trim removed 6 bases at V and 11 bases at J, leaving 8 bases unmatched. Germline CDR1 MNHEY, CDR2 SMNVEV (reference sequence). The CDR3 bases are TGTGCCAGCAGGGAAGGGACAGGGGGGGACGCTTTCTTT. Its translation is CASREGTGGDAFF.

V usage is TRBV4-1 and J usage is TRBJ1-2, with D tentatively TRBD1 (6 bases). Germline V gene sequence: CDR1 MGHRA, CDR2 YSYEKL. V was cut by 4 bases and J by 5 bases, with 14 bases left in between. The CDR3 runs 14 residues. The CDR3 nucleotides are TGCGCCAGCAGCCGAAATGTACAGGGATATGGCTACACCTTC. Translation gives CASSRNVQGYGYTF.